This T cell receptor beta chain is drawn from a study of shared clonotypes between healthy human individuals (dated by TCRdb to about 2020). Notes on the research overall: The cohort included three men and a couple of women between 18 and 49 years of age. To increase sequencing depth and limit assay-specific biases, different laboratories used diverse techniques to prepare libraries and sequence TCR repertoires. To estimate repertoire size and how much clonotype sharing occurs between individuals, the study deeply sequenced the blood TCR repertoires of roughly 5 healthy adults. Between about 0.8 and 9 billion PBMCs per donor were obtained by leukapheresis. For each donor, CD4 naive and CD4 memory were each run on three plates, CD8 naive on two plates, and CD8 memory on one plate.

Using the deep immunoSEQ assay, multiplex PCR amplified TCR CDR3 regions from genomic DNA. Extracted genomic DNA from each cell subset was spread evenly across all wells of several immunoSEQ 96-well plates, with each plate serving as a replicate. For sorted subsets, each replicate PCR was loaded with about 200 ng genomic DNA, equivalent to approximately 33,000 T cell genomes. Purified libraries were quantified with a Qubit 3.0 fluorometer, sized on a Bioanalyzer 2100, and re-quantified with the KAPA Library Quantification kit. Each immunoSEQ 96-well plate was sequenced on its own single-read 150-cycle Illumina NextSeq 550 flow cell. The original methods were these. Because the immunoSEQ output included only junctional sequences and no quality scores, the filtering could not be the same as the filtering used for full-length reads. To assign V/J genes and CDR3, sequences were annotated using PyIR, a Python wrapper for IgBLAST v1.9, with IMGT germline references. Any read was removed if the V/J assignment was weak (E-value above 1e-6), the CDR3 was missing, or the read contained stop codons, out-of-frame junctions, or ambiguous translated residues. V3J clonotypes were defined as sequences sharing an identical inferred V gene, J gene, and CDR3 amino acid sequence. To compute the percentage overlap between repertoires, the number of shared unique clonotypes was divided by the size of the smaller repertoire. Richness of each repertoire was evaluated using RTK rarefaction, the Chao1 estimator, and Recon v2.1 estimates of unobserved clonotypes. Generation probabilities were computed with OLGA for all TCRbeta clonotypes obtained by the gDNA method from several donors. The table was pulled from immuneACCESS by TCRdb, which kept in-frame rearrangements only. Such tables lose some clones; where checked, under half of the loss comes from unresolved V genes, and the rest has no known cause. D and trimming were read from the DNA, whereas the V and J calls and clone size are those reported in that table. This sample is represented by about 2.4 million clones; 90% to 95% of them were singletons. The top ten hold around 0.4% of the sample.

Comment on this clone: Its antigen specificity is not known. No per-base quality is available; no much larger clone lies one base away.

Overall results and qualifications from the work: When a few donors were compared, the shared fraction of clonotypes was about 5.5% for naive CD4, less than 4% for naive CD8, roughly 2.5% for memory CD4, and less than 0.45% for memory CD8. Larger estimated clonotype richness was generally found for naive subsets than for memory subsets. Compared with non-shared clonotypes, the clonotypes found in all four sorted-subset donors had higher generation probabilities. Sampling was restricted to blood, and TCR repertoires in tissues likely differ from the TCR repertoires found in blood. Incomplete sequencing was indicated by rarefaction of sorted-subset datasets, despite the large sequencing depth. The small number of donors limited the genetic and exposure-history diversity represented. Pairwise subsampling led to the expectation that sequencing depth would affect the degree of clonotype sharing among donors.

The donors were healthy, HIV-negative adults who had no recently reported acute infections or vaccinations. Only Caucasian adults living in Nashville, Tennessee, USA were represented among the donors. CD4+ T cells were enriched by magnetic negative selection; naive cells were then positively selected on CD45RA, and the negative fraction formed the memory subset. Blood was collected by leukapheresis, and PBMCs were isolated by Ficoll-Histopaque density gradient centrifugation and then cryopreserved in liquid nitrogen vapor phase. Purity and quantity of every magnetically sorted T cell population were checked by analytical flow cytometry. Genomic DNA was isolated from every sorted fraction and measured by UV absorbance on a Nanodrop 2000c. The CDR1 and CDR2 encoded by the germline V gene are SGHDT and YYEEEE. Its CDR3 holds 19 amino acids, cysteine through phenylalanine. Here the CDR3 DNA is all that survives: 57 bases in frame from base 1. V and J are trimmed by 1 base and 2 bases, and the gene matches miss 10 bases of the junction.

The origin of this receptor is a young man in good health. Some clones in this sample may be carry-over from other donors' samples. Material: naive CD4+ T cells from PBMCs. Reading the label with the study, this specimen's cell subset or site is: CD45RA+ positively selected. This chain joins TRBV5-6 to TRBJ2-3; 13 middle bases align to TRBD2. The CDR3 region has the sequence CASSLTGTSGTSNTDTQYF. The DNA sequence follows: TGTGCCAGCAGCTTGACGGGGACTAGCGGGACATCAAACACAGATACGCAGTATTTT. Reference TRBV5-6 and TRBJ2-3 proteins supply the regions before and after the CDR3; the full variable domain is: DAGVTQSPTHLIKTRGQQVTLRCSPKSGHDTVSWYQQALGQGPQFIFQYYEEEERQRGNFPDRFSGHQFPNYSSELNVNALLLGDSALYLCASSLTGTSGTSNTDTQYFGPGTRLTVL.